Below are 5 T cell receptor beta chains sequenced from a single sample in a study of cytomegalovirus exposure and HLA in healthy donors. TCRdb keeps only in-frame clones here, not all; method: immunoSEQ multiplex PCR. The sample includes 150,000 to 250,000 clones, 65% to 90% of them seen just once. Sequenced sample: PBMCs. The receptors stem from a young woman in good health and CMV-seropositive.

The V gene is TRBV5-6, the J gene TRBJ2-1; D may be TRBD2 (5 bases). The germline gives CDR1 SGHDT, CDR2 YYEEEE. With 0 bases removed from V and 8 bases from J, the gap between germline ends came to 18 bases. The CDR3 spans 16 residues. CDR3 sequence: CASSLGVRAGDDEQFF. The CDR3 coding sequence is TGTGCCAGCAGCTTGGGGGTGCGGGCTGGCGACGATGAGCAGTTCTTC.

The chain carries TRBV30 and TRBJ2-5, with 7 bases aligning to TRBD1. Germline-derived CDR1 and CDR2 are GTSNPN and SVGIG (reference sequence). The CDR3 spans 14 residues. The V segment lost 3 bases and the J segment 2 bases; nucleotides outside the gene matches: 6. The CDR3 DNA reads as TGTGCCTGGAGCGGCGACAGGGAGCAAGAGACCCAGTACTTC. This codes for CAWSGDREQETQYF. Based on the CDR3 plus reference TRBV30 and TRBJ2-5, the full variable domain is SQTIHQWPATLVQPVGSPLSLECTVEGTSNPNLYWYRQAAGRGLQLLFYSVGIGQISSEVPQNLSASRPQDRQFILSSKKLLLSDSGFYLCAWSGDREQETQYFGPGTRLLVL.

V usage is TRBV30 and J usage is TRBJ2-7, with TRBD2 matching 10 bases. V was clipped by 0 bases and J by 7 bases; unmatched bases: 9. CDR1 is GTSNPN, CDR2 SVGIG, per germline (reference sequence). The length of the CDR3 is 15 residues. CDR3 residues: CAWSVIAGGAWEQYF. The CDR3 DNA reads as TGTGCCTGGAGTGTAATAGCGGGAGGTGCCTGGGAGCAGTACTTC.

The V call is TRBV27, the J call TRBJ1-5; no clear D. This CDR3 spans 13 amino acids. Trimming removed 6 bases at V and 3 bases at J, with 9 bases between. The germline CDR1 and CDR2 sequences are MNHEY and SMNVEV (reference sequence). The CDR3 DNA follows: TGTGCCAGCAGCCACCGGGACAATCAGCCCCAGCATTTT. It encodes CASSHRDNQPQHF.

The chain is built from TRBV25-1 and TRBJ2-7; TRBD2 might be the D (6 bases). CDR3 length equals 13 residues. V was trimmed by 1 base and J by 5 bases, leaving 9 bases between them. CDR1 MGHDK and CDR2 SYGVNS come from the germline V gene. The CDR3 DNA reads TGTGCCAGCAGTGAATGGGGGGTTGACGAGCAGTACTTC. Encoded protein: CASSEWGVDEQYF.